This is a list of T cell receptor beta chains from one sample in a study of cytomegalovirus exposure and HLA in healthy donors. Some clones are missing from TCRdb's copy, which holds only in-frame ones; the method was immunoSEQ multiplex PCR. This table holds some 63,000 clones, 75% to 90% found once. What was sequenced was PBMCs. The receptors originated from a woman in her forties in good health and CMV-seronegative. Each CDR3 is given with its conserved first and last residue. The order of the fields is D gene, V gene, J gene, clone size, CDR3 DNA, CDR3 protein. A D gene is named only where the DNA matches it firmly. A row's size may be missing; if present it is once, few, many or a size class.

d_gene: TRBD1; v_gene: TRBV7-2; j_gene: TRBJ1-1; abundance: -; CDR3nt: TGTGCCAGCAGCAGCCGTAGGACAGGGTTGTCCACTGAAGCTTTCTTT; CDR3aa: CASSSRRTGLSTEAFF
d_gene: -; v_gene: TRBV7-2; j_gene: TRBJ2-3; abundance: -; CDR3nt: TGTGCCAGCAGCTTCCTTGGGACTGCCCTTACTAGCACAGATACGCAGTATTTT; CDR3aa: CASSFLGTALTSTDTQYF
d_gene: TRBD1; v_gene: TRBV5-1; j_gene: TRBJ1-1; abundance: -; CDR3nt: TGCGCCAGCATCTTGGACCCGACAGGGGGAATGAACACTGAAGCTTTCTTT; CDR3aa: CASILDPTGGMNTEAFF
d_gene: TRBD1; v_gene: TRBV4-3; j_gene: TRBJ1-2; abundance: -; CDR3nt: TGCGCCAGCAGCCAAGATTCTACGAGGCGATCGGTGGACAGGGCTAAGGATGGCTACACCTTC; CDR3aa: CASSQDSTRRSVDRAKDGYTF
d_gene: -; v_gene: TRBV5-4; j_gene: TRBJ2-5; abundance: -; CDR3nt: TGTGCCAGCAGCAACAGGGTAGGGCAGACCCAGTACTTC; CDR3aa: CASSNRVGQTQYF
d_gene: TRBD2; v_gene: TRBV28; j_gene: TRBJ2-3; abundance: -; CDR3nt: TGTGCCAGCAAGGGGACTACCTTCTCTAGCACAGATACGCAGTATTTT; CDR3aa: CASKGTTFSSTDTQYF
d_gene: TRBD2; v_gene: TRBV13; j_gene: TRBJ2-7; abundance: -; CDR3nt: TGTGCCAGCAGCCCCGGAGGTAGCGGGAGGGACTACGAGCAGTACTTC; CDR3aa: CASSPGGSGRDYEQYF
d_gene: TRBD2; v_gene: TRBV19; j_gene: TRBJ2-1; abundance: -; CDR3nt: TGTGCCAGTAGTATCAGGGGAACTAGCGGAGGATATAAGAATGAGCAGTTCTTC; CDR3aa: CASSIRGTSGGYKNEQFF
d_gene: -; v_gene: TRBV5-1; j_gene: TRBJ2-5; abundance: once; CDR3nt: TGCGCCAGCAGCGATGGTTGGGCGGGCGGAGAGACCCAGTACTTC; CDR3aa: CASSDGWAGGETQYF
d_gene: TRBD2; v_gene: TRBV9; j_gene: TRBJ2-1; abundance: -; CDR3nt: TGTGCCAGCAGCGTAGCTGGACTAGCGGGAGGGCTAGGGACCTACAATGAGCAGTTCTTC; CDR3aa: CASSVAGLAGGLGTYNEQFF
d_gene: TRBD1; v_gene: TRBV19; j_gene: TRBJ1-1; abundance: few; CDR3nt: TGTGCCAGTAGAGCCGGGACAGGGTATCAGCACACTGAAGCTTTCTTT; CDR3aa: CASRAGTGYQHTEAFF
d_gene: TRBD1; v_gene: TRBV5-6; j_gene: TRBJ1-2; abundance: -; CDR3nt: TGTGCCAGCAGCCAAGGGGACAGCCTCCTGGATGGCTACACCTTC; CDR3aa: CASSQGDSLLDGYTF
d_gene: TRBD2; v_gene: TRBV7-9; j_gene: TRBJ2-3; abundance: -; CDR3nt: TGTGCCAGCAGGCGGGACTACACCACAGATACGCAGTATTTT; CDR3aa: CASRRDYTTDTQYF
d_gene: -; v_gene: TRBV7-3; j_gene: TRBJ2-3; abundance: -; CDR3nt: TGTGCCAGCAGCCAAACTGGTTCGACAGATACGCAGTATTTT; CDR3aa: CASSQTGSTDTQYF
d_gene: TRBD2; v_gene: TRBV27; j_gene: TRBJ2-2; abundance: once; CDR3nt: TGTGCCAGCAGTTTAACGACTAGCGGGAACACCGGGGAGCTGTTTTTT; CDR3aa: CASSLTTSGNTGELFF
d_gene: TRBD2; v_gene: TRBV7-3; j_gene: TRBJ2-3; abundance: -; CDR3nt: TGTGCCAGCAGCCTACTAGCGGGGGACACAGATACGCAGTATTTT; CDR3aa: CASSLLAGDTDTQYF
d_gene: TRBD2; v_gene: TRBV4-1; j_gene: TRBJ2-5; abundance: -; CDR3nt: TGCGCCAGCAGCCTCATAGCGGGAGGAGGGCAAGAGACCCAGTACTTC; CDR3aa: CASSLIAGGGQETQYF
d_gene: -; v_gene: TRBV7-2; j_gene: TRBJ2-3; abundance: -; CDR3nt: TGTGCCAGCAGCCCGAGCGGGTACACAGATACGCAGTATTTT; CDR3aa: CASSPSGYTDTQYF
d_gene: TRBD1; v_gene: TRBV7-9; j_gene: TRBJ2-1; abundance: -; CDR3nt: TGTGCCAGCAGCTATGGACAGGGCACCTACAATGAGCAGTTCTTC; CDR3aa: CASSYGQGTYNEQFF
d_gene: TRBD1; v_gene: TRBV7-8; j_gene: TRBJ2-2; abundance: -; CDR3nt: TGTGCCAGCAGCCCCAAGTCCCGGGACAGGACCAGGGAGCTGTTTTTT; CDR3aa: CASSPKSRDRTRELFF
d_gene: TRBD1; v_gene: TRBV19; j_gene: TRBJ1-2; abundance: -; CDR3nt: TGTGCCAGTACTCTAGCCGGGACAGGGAATGGCTACACCTTC; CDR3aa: CASTLAGTGNGYTF
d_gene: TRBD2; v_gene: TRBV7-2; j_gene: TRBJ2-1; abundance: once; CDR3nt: TGTGCCAGCAGCTTAGCGGGAGGGGTCGATGAGCAGTTCTTC; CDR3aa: CASSLAGGVDEQFF
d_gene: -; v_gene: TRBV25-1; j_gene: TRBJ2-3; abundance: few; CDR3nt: TGTGCCAGCAGTAATGCGGGCATGGGAGTAGATGCGCAGTATTTT; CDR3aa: CASSNAGMGVDAQYF
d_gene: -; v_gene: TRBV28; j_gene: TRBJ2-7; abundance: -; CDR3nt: TGTGCCAGCAGTTTCCGGGGATCCTACGAGCAGTACTTC; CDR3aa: CASSFRGSYEQYF
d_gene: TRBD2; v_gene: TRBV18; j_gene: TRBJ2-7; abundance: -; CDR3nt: TGTGCCAGCTCACCACCGACTAGCGGGAGAAACTCCTACGAGCAGTACTTC; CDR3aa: CASSPPTSGRNSYEQYF
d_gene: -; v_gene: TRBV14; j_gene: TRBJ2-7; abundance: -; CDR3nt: TGTGCCAGCAGCCAAGATGGGAGGGGGGCCCGGGCCTACGAGCAGTACTTC; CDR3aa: CASSQDGRGARAYEQYF
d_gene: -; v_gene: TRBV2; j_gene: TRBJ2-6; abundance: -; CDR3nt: TGTGCCAGCATTGCTGCAGTCTCTGGGGCCAACGTCCTGACTTTC; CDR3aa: CASIAAVSGANVLTF
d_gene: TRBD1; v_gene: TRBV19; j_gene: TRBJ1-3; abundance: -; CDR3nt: TGTGCCAGTAGGAAGGACAGGGCTCTCTCTGGAAACACCATATATTTT; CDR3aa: CASRKDRALSGNTIYF
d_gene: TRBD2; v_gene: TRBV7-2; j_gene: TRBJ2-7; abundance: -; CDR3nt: TGTGCCAGCAGCTTACTAGTAGCGGGAGCTGGATACTACGAGCAGTACTTC; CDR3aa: CASSLLVAGAGYYEQYF
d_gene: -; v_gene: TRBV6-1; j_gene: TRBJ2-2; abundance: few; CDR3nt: TGTGCCAGCAGAGGCGGGTCGAACACCGGGGAGCTGTTTTTT; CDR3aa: CASRGGSNTGELFF
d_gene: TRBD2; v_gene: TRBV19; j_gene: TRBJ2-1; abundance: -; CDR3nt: TGTGCCAGTAGCCGAGGACTAGCGGACAATGAGCAGTTCTTC; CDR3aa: CASSRGLADNEQFF
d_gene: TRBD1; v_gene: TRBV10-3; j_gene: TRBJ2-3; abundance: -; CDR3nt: TGTGCCATCAGTGAAGGGGGACAGGTTGCAGATACGCAGTATTTT; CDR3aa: CAISEGGQVADTQYF
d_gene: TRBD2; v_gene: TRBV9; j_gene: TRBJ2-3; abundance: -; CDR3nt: TGTGCCAGCAGCGTACCTGTAGCGGGCGGGAGAGATACGCAGTATTTT; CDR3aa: CASSVPVAGGRDTQYF
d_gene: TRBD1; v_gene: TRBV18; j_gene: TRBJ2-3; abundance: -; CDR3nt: TGTGCCAGCTCACCCCCGAATAGGCGGGACAGGGGATATTCAGATACGCAGTATTTT; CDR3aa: CASSPPNRRDRGYSDTQYF
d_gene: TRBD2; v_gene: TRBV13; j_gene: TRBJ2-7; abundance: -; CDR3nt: TGTGCCAGCAGCTTAGGGCTAGCGGGAGGATATCGGGAGCAGTACTTC; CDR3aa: CASSLGLAGGYREQYF
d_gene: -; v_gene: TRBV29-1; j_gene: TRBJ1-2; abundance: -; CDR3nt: TGCAGCGCTGGAAGGGAGGGGACTAGTGGCTACACCTTC; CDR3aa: CSAGREGTSGYTF
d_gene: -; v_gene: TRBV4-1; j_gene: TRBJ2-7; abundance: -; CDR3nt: TGCGCCAGTTTTTTCAAGGAGAAGGCGGCATACGAGCAGTACTTC; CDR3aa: CASFFKEKAAYEQYF